Here is one T cell receptor (beta chain) with its context. The sample comes from a study of control samples from healthy donors and cancer patients. This table comes from immunoSEQ multiplex PCR, and its TCRdb copy is limited to in-frame clones, with some not included. The data hold approximately 150,000 clones, with about 90% observed a single time. CDR3 length: 14 residues. Trimming stripped 6 bases from V and 3 bases from J, with 12 bases between. Germline V gene sequence: CDR1 MNHEY, CDR2 SVGAGI. The sequencing sample was made of blood. The chain couples TRBV6-5 to TRBJ2-1; the D gene could be TRBD1 or TRBD2 (5 bases each). This TCR came from a man younger than 35 in good health. CDR3 nucleotide sequence: TGTGCCAGCAGGGACACTAGTTTCTACAATGAGCAGTTCTTC. It encodes CASRDTSFYNEQFF.